The rows below give T cell receptor beta chains drawn from one sample of a study of OX40 agonist ivuxolimab in advanced cancers. Produced via immunoSEQ multiplex PCR; TCRdb's table is partial and in-frame only. Of 90,000 to 120,000 clones listed, less than 95% are singletons. Source: CD4+ or CD8+ T cells sorted from blood, taken in a trial of the OX40 agonist ivuxolimab. The origin of the receptors is an adult with an advanced solid tumor such as melanoma, head and neck, liver or kidney cancer. Both conserved end residues are part of each CDR3. Fields, in order: J gene, D gene, clone size, V gene, CDR3 DNA, CDR3 protein. D genes are given only for firm matches. The size entry is marked missing in some rows and otherwise reads once, few, many or a size class.

>TRBJ1-5|-|-|TRBV11-3
TGTGCCAGCAGCTTAGTAGCTGGGGAGGGAAGCAATCAGCCCCAGCATTTT
CASSLVAGEGSNQPQHF
>TRBJ2-1|TRBD2|-|TRBV5-4
TGTGCCAGCAGCTTGCCCGGGACTAGGAGGAAGAATGAGCAGTTCTTC
CASSLPGTRRKNEQFF
>TRBJ2-3|-|few|TRBV5-4
TGTGCCAGCAGCTTAGACACGTCCCGCACAGATACGCAGTATTTT
CASSLDTSRTDTQYF
>TRBJ1-2|-|-|TRBV7-2
TGTGCCAGCAGCACCTCCGGGACACATTCTAACTATGGCTACACCTTC
CASSTSGTHSNYGYTF
>TRBJ2-7|TRBD2|once|TRBV5-1
TGCGCCAGCAGCTTAACGGGGGAGGGGCAGTACTTC
CASSLTGEGQYF
>TRBJ1-2|TRBD1|-|TRBV23-1
TGCGCCAGCAGTGACCGGACAGGGGGAGATTATAACTATGGCTACACCTTC
CASSDRTGGDYNYGYTF
>TRBJ1-1|TRBD1|-|TRBV28
TGTGCCAGCAGTGAGTCAGGGGGCAGGAACACTGAAGCTTTCTTT
CASSESGGRNTEAFF
>TRBJ2-7|TRBD1|-|TRBV28
TGTGCCAGCAGTCCCACCCCGACAGGGACCAGTAGTGAGCAGTACTTC
CASSPTPTGTSSEQYF
>TRBJ2-2|TRBD1|-|TRBV15
TGTGCCACCAGCAGAACAGGGGCGAACGGGGAGCTGTTTTTT
CATSRTGANGELFF
>TRBJ2-1|-|-|TRBV27
TGTGCCAGCAGTCCCGGCCCGGGGGCAGTCTTGCTTGAGCAGTTCTTC
CASSPGPGAVLLEQFF
>TRBJ2-1|-|-|TRBV11-2
TGTGCCAGCAGCGTTCGGGGGGACAAGTCCTACAATGAGCAGTTCTTC
CASSVRGDKSYNEQFF
>TRBJ2-2|-|few|TRBV5-1
TGCGCCAGCAGCCAGGGGGGTACCGGGGAGCTGTTTTTT
CASSQGGTGELFF
>TRBJ2-3|TRBD2|once|TRBV5-1
TGCGCCAGCAGAAAATCTCTAGCGGGAGGGACAGATACGCAGTATTTT
CASRKSLAGGTDTQYF
>TRBJ2-1|-|-|TRBV14
TGTGCCAGCAGCCAAGAAGAGCGAAGGGGAATCAATGAGCAGTTCTTC
CASSQEERRGINEQFF
>TRBJ1-4|TRBD1|-|TRBV30
TGTGCCTGGAGCGCGACAGGGGGCAGGGAAAAACTGTTTTTT
CAWSATGGREKLFF
>TRBJ1-5|TRBD1|-|TRBV19
TGTGCCAGTACCACCAAAGGGACAGGGAGACAGCCCCAGCATTTT
CASTTKGTGRQPQHF
>TRBJ2-2|-|-|TRBV9
TGTGCCAGCAGCGTAGGGGCAGGGGTTTTCAGCGGGGAGCTGTTTTTT
CASSVGAGVFSGELFF
>TRBJ1-2|-|-|TRBV2
TGTGCCAGCAGTCGGGAGACTAACTATGGCTACACCTTC
CASSRETNYGYTF
>TRBJ2-3|TRBD2|-|TRBV7-2
TGTGCCAGCAGCTTAGGAGCGGGACCCACAGATACGCAGTATTTT
CASSLGAGPTDTQYF
>TRBJ2-7|TRBD1|-|TRBV28
TGTGCCAGCAAGGGACAGGGGACGTGGGGCGAGCAGTACTTC
CASKGQGTWGEQYF
>TRBJ2-7|-|-|TRBV19
TGTGCCAGTAGTAGGGGGACCGGGCCTTACTCCTACGAGCAGTACTTC
CASSRGTGPYSYEQYF
>TRBJ2-1|-|-|TRBV11-2
TGTGCCAGCAGCTTTATTGGCAGCTCCTACAATGAGCAGTTCTTC
CASSFIGSSYNEQFF
>TRBJ1-2|TRBD1|-|TRBV6-1
TGTGCCAGCACCAGGGACAGGGTGTACCTTCTTGGCTACACCTTC
CASTRDRVYLLGYTF
>TRBJ2-7|TRBD1|-|TRBV27
TGTGCCAGCAGTCCCCTCCCAAGGACAGGGTCTGGCGAGCAGTACTTC
CASSPLPRTGSGEQYF
>TRBJ2-3|TRBD2|-|TRBV11-3
TGTGCCAGCAGCCAAGGGGCTAGCGGGGCTAGCACAGATACGCAGTATTTT
CASSQGASGASTDTQYF
>TRBJ1-4|-|-|TRBV10-3
TGTGCCATCAGAGCAGGGCAAGGCGAAAAACTGTTTTTT
CAIRAGQGEKLFF
>TRBJ2-1|-|-|TRBV2
TGTGCCAGCAGTGAGGAGACGGGATCCTACAATGAGCAGTTCTTC
CASSEETGSYNEQFF
>TRBJ2-1|-|-|TRBV6-5
TGTGCCAGCAGTCGTGGGCTATACAATGAGCAGTTCTTC
CASSRGLYNEQFF
>TRBJ2-3|-|-|TRBV7-9
TGTGCCAGCACCGACAGGAATACGCAGTATTTT
CASTDRNTQYF